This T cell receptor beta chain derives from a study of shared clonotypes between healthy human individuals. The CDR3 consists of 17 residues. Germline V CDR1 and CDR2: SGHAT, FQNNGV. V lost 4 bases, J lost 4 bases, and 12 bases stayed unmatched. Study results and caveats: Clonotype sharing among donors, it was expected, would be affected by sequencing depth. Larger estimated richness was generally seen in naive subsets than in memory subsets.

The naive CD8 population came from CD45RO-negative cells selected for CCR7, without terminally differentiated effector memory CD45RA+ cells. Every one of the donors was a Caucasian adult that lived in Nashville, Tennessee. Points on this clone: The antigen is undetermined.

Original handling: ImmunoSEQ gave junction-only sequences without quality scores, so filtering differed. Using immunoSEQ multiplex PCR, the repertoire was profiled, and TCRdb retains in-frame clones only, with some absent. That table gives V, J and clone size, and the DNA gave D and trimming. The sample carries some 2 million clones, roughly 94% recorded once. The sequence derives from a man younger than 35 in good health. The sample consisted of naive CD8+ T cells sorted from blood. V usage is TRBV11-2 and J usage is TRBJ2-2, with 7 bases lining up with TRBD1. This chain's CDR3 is CASSYPKGGRGTGELFF. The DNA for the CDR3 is TGTGCCAGCAGCTACCCCAAAGGGGGCCGCGGCACCGGGGAGCTGTTTTTT.